The 27 T cell receptor beta chains in this list originate from one sample, sequenced in a study of regulatory T cells in long-lasting Graves disease (dated by TCRdb to the early 2020s). Taken with the paper, the label for time point translates to: persistent/refractory GD, antithyroid drugs over 5 years with positive TRAb. For both TCR sequencing and RNA sequencing, RNA was extracted from PBMCs in TRIzol. The method behind the library was multiplex PCR. The listed sequencing device is Illumina HiSeq 4000. CDR3 regions were amplified by Arm-PCR with iRepertoire HTBI primers to construct TCR beta libraries. Using fastp trimming at Q25 and MiXCR clonotype assembly, TCRdb reanalyzed the public sequencing data and kept in-frame beta chains. When rows share a CDR3 protein, they turn into one entry using the most common DNA and genes. The sample has about 470,000 distinct CDR3 sequences on record, about 20% of them singletons. 7% to 10% of the sample goes to the ten largest clones.

The sample consisted of peripheral blood mononuclear cells (PBMCs), taken when the disease was refractory, from a patient treated with antithyroid drugs. The receptors originated from a female donor with Graves disease.

There are many counts of this clonotype. The chain is built from TRBV12-3 or TRBV12-4 and TRBJ2-5; D is perhaps TRBD2 (5 bases). The CDR3 is 15 residues long. Between the trimmed V and J ends, which lost 7 bases and 2 bases, there was a span of 17 bases. The CDR3 DNA sequence: TGTGCCAGCACCCACGGGGTTGTCGGACAAGAGACCCAGTACTTC. This sequence encodes CASTHGVVGQETQYF.

There are a few counts of this clonotype. This chain uses TRBV5-1 with TRBJ1-3; D ambiguous. Germline CDR1 is SGHRS and CDR2 is YFSETQ. The CDR3 is 15 amino acids. The V and J ends lost 0 bases and 0 bases respectively, with 7 bases between them. CDR3 amino acids: CASSLDPASGNTIYF. The CDR3 coding sequence is TGCGCCAGCAGCTTGGACCCGGCCTCTGGAAACACCATATATTTT.

This clonotype was recorded a few times. The junction differs from germline at one of its ends, possibly a read error. This rearrangement joins TRBV12-3 or TRBV12-4 to TRBJ1-1, with D uncertain. The CDR3 sequence is 14 residues long. The CDR3 coding sequence is TGTGTCAGCAGCTCCACTGCGGGGAACACTGAAGCTTTCTTT. It translates to CVSSSTAGNTEAFF.

The rearrangement joins TRBV7-6 to TRBJ1-2; D is undetermined. V dropped 3 bases and J dropped 2 bases, with 10 bases sitting between them. Germline V CDR1 and CDR2: SGHVS, FNYEAQ. The CDR3 sequence is 14 residues long. CDR3 in amino acids: CASSFGPGNYGYTF. The CDR3 nucleotides read TGTGCCAGCAGCTTTGGTCCGGGGAACTATGGCTACACCTTC.

This clonotype was detected only a few times. CDR3: CASVDRRTLSNQPQHF. As DNA, the CDR3 is TGTGCCAGCGTCGATCGGAGGACACTTAGCAATCAGCCCCAGCATTTT. J is TRBJ1-5 and V is TRBV16, with D possibly being TRBD1 (5 bases). Germline V lookup: CDR1 KGHSY, CDR2 FQNENV. The CDR3 totals 16 residues. Trimming removed 8 bases from V and 0 bases from J, with 17 bases in between.

This clonotype was seen ten or more times. V and J are TRBV20-1 and TRBJ2-7, with 11 bases that match TRBD2. The CDR3 totals 13 residues. Trimming cost V 6 bases and J 4 bases; bases outside gene matches: 5. The germline V gene encodes CDR1 DFQATT and CDR2 SNEGSKA (reference sequence). Written as DNA, the CDR3 is TGCAGTGCGGCCGGGACTAGCGGTTACGAGCAGTACTTC. It codes for CSAAGTSGYEQYF.

This clonotype was recorded a few times. The chain employs TRBV6-2 or TRBV6-3 and TRBJ2-6; D remains ambiguous. Germline V gives CDR1 MNHEY, CDR2 SVGEGT. This CDR3 has 18 residues. V gave up 0 bases and J gave up 2 bases, with 14 bases separating them. In DNA form, the CDR3 reads TGTGCCAGCAGTTACTCGATAACAGCCCTCACTGGGGCCAACGTCCTGACTTTC. It is translated as CASSYSITALTGANVLTF.

This clonotype has more than one count but fewer than ten. The CDR3 here is CAIRATSQGEQFF. In nucleotides, the CDR3 is TGTGCCATCAGGGCCACTAGTCAGGGTGAGCAGTTCTTC. The chain carries TRBV10-3 and TRBJ2-1; D tentatively reads TRBD1 or TRBD2 (5 bases each). CDR1 is ENHRY, CDR2 SYGVKD, per germline. The V end was cut by 6 bases, the J end by 9 bases, with 15 bases between. The CDR3 sequence is 13 residues long.

The rearrangement joins TRBV30 to TRBJ1-2; D unclear. The CDR3 totals 12 residues. V lost 5 bases, J lost 6 bases, and 13 bases lay in between. The V gene's germline CDR1 is GTSNPN and CDR2 SVGIG (reference sequence). For the CDR3, the DNA is TGTGCCTGGGCCGCCAGCGCGGATGGCTACACCTTC. It specifies CAWAASADGYTF.

The chain is built from TRBV10-3 and TRBJ2-2, with 10 bases aligning to TRBD1. Germline CDR1 is ENHRY and CDR2 is SYGVKD. J was trimmed by 6 bases and V by 5 bases; bases with no gene match: 9. The CDR3 contains 16 residues. CDR3 sequence: CAISTPDRGQAGELFF. The CDR3 coding sequence is TGTGCCATCAGTACCCCAGACAGGGGGCAGGCCGGGGAGCTGTTTTTT.

This clonotype showed up many times. V usage is TRBV6-5 and J usage is TRBJ1-1, with D uncertain. V was shortened by 4 bases and J by 1 base, with 22 bases between the two germline ends. Germline CDR1 reads MNHEY; CDR2 reads SVGAGI. The CDR3 covers 18 residues. This CDR3 reads CASSLTHHSGPANTEAFF. In DNA, the CDR3 is TGTGCCAGCAGTTTGACACACCATTCAGGACCTGCGAACACTGAAGCTTTCTTT.

A note on this clonotype: A read error may explain this, as a much larger clone is one base away. V usage is TRBV2 and J usage is TRBJ2-2; D unresolved. This CDR3 is built from 14 residues. The germline V gene encodes CDR1 SNHLY and CDR2 FYNNEI. CDR3 region: CASSEAGITWELFF. Written as DNA, the CDR3 is TGTGCCAGCAGTGAAGCAGGCATCACCTGGGAGCTGTTTTTT.

The J gene is TRBJ2-5, the V gene TRBV25-1; a possible D gene is TRBD2 (5 bases). Germline CDR1 reads MGHDK; CDR2 reads SYGVNS. V was trimmed by 6 bases and J by 7 bases, leaving 9 bases between them. This CDR3 is built from 11 residues. This CDR3 is CASREAGTQYF. In DNA form, the CDR3 reads TGTGCCAGCAGGGAGGCGGGGACCCAGTACTTC.

This clonotype was observed at least ten times. V is TRBV6-5 and J is TRBJ2-2; 7 bases align to TRBD1. The CDR3 consists of 18 residues. Germline V CDR1 and CDR2: MNHEY, SVGAGI. With V trimmed by 2 bases and J by 4 bases, 13 bases remained unmatched. The CDR3 DNA reads TGTGCCAGCAGTTACCCTCCCGGGACAGAGAAAAGCACCGGGGAGCTGTTTTTT. It codes for CASSYPPGTEKSTGELFF.

The rearrangement uses TRBV7-2 and TRBJ2-7; maybe TRBD1 (5 bases). Trimming left V 6 bases short and J 5 bases short, with 17 bases between. CDR3 length equals 14 residues. Germline V gene sequence: CDR1 SGHTA, CDR2 FQGNSA. CDR3 sequence reads: CASSYSDSLNEQYF. The CDR3 DNA reads TGTGCCAGCAGTTACTCTGACAGTCTTAACGAGCAGTACTTC. The full variable domain, with the rest looked up from reference TRBV7-2 and TRBJ2-7, is GAGVSQSPSNKVTEKGKDVELRCDPISGHTALYWYRQSLGQGLEFLIYFQGNSAPDKSGLPSDRFSAERTGGSVSTLTIQRTQQEDSAVYLCASSYSDSLNEQYFGPGTRLTVT.

The chain couples TRBV18 to TRBJ2-7; the D is unclear. V lost 0 bases to trimming and J lost 1 base, with 7 bases between them. This CDR3 is 14 amino acids long. Per germline, CDR1 KGHSH and CDR2 LQKENI. The CDR3 coding sequence is TGTGCCAGCTCACCACCTCCCGGATCCTACGAGCAGTACTTC. Its translation is CASSPPPGSYEQYF.

The CDR3 coding sequence is TGTGCCAGCAGTCTCGGGAGTGTAGGAGAGCAGTTCTTC. Its protein product is CASSLGSVGEQFF. The chain carries TRBV7-3 and TRBJ2-1, with a tentative D call TRBD2 (6 bases). This CDR3 region has 13 residues. The V end lost 6 bases, the J end lost 10 bases, and 16 bases lay between the germline ends. Germline CDR1 and CDR2: SGHTA and FQGTGA.

Ten or more counts support this clonotype. The V and J genes are TRBV28 and TRBJ1-2, with a possible D match to TRBD1 (6 bases). The CDR3 is 13 amino acids. From germline, CDR1 is MDHEN and CDR2 SYDVKM. The V end was cut by 3 bases, the J end by 4 bases, with 9 bases between. The CDR3, as DNA: TGTGCCAGCAGTTTGACAGGCCCCTATGGCTACACCTTC. Translated, it gives CASSLTGPYGYTF.

This clonotype was seen repeatedly, ten times or more. The V gene is TRBV7-9, the J gene TRBJ1-1, with 8 bases fitting TRBD1. Germline V gene data show CDR1 as SEHNR and CDR2 as FQNEAQ (reference sequence). The CDR3 contains 15 residues. V lost 5 bases and J lost 4; bases outside the gene matches: 9. The CDR3 nucleotides are TGTGCCAGCAGCCCCGGAATTGACAGGGGCACTGAAGCTTTCTTT. This gives the protein CASSPGIDRGTEAFF.

This chain uses TRBV3-1 with TRBJ2-2, with D maybe TRBD2 (5 bases). This CDR3 spans 14 amino acids. The V end was cut by 4 bases, the J end by 2 bases, with 8 bases between. The germline V gene has CDR1 LGHDT and CDR2 YNNKEL (reference sequence). DNA of the CDR3: TGTGCCAGCAGCCGGGAGCCCAACACCGGGGAGCTGTTTTTT. This sequence encodes CASSREPNTGELFF.

This clonotype was seen a handful of times. J is TRBJ1-5 and V is TRBV14; D is ambiguous. This CDR3 spans 16 amino acids. CDR1 SGHDN and CDR2 FVKESK come from the germline V gene. V lost 4 bases, J lost 5 bases, and 18 bases lay in between. CDR3 region: CASSPHRPSGHQPQHF. The CDR3 nucleotides are TGTGCCAGCAGCCCCCATCGGCCCTCGGGTCATCAGCCCCAGCATTTT.

The V gene is TRBV4-1, the J gene TRBJ1-6, with 7 bases that match TRBD1. V dropped 4 bases and J dropped 7; count of bases not matched to a gene: 7. Looked up from germline, CDR1 is MGHRA and CDR2 is YSYEKL. This CDR3 comprises 15 residues. CDR3: CASSLWTGGNSPLHF. As DNA, the CDR3 is TGCGCCAGCAGCCTTTGGACAGGTGGGAATTCACCCCTCCACTTT.

V and J are TRBV27 and TRBJ2-2; 7 bases map to TRBD1. The junction had 4 bases not matched to a gene; V was cut back by 2 bases and J by 4 bases. Per germline, CDR1 MNHEY and CDR2 SMNVEV (reference sequence). The CDR3 is made up of 15 amino acids. This CDR3 reads CASSLRGLGTGELFF. Here the CDR3 DNA reads TGTGCCAGCAGTTTAAGGGGGCTCGGCACCGGGGAGCTGTTTTTT.

The chain recombines TRBV5-6 with TRBJ2-3, with D uncertain. The V gene's germline CDR1 is SGHDT and CDR2 YYEEEE. The CDR3 covers 12 residues. V gave up 4 bases and J gave up 8 bases, with 11 bases separating them. The CDR3 DNA reads as TGTGCCAGCAGCCCCACGACGGGTACGCAGTATTTT. It translates to CASSPTTGTQYF.

The table lists this clonotype with many counts. The chain employs TRBV28 and TRBJ2-7, with a weak D call TRBD2 (6 bases). The CDR3 is made up of 15 amino acids. V lost 8 bases and J lost 0, with 17 bases in between. CDR1 is MDHEN and CDR2 is SYDVKM in the germline V gene. The CDR3 sequence is CASVAPGLSSYEQYF. The CDR3 bases are TGTGCCAGCGTCGCGCCGGGACTCAGCTCCTACGAGCAGTACTTC.

This clonotype was seen only a few times. CDR3 sequence (DNA): TGTGCCAGCAGTTACGTCACCGCGGGAGGCGAGCAGTACTTC. Translation: CASSYVTAGGEQYF. The chain is built from TRBV6-2 or TRBV6-3 and TRBJ2-7, with 8 nucleotides matching TRBD2. Trimming at V came to 2 bases and at J to 6 bases, leaving 6 bases not matched to a gene. The CDR3 is 14 residues long. Germline assignment: CDR1 MNHEY and CDR2 SVGEGT.

This clonotype has at least ten counts. The V call is TRBV7-6, the J call TRBJ2-1, with 8 bases fitting TRBD2. CDR3 length equals 17 residues. V lost 5 bases to trimming and J lost 1 base; unmatched junction nucleotides: 10. Looked up from germline, CDR1 is SGHVS and CDR2 is FNYEAQ. The CDR3, as DNA: TGTGCCAGCAGCCCTAAGGTCCCGGGAGGGTCCTACAATGAGCAGTTCTTC. Residues: CASSPKVPGGSYNEQFF.